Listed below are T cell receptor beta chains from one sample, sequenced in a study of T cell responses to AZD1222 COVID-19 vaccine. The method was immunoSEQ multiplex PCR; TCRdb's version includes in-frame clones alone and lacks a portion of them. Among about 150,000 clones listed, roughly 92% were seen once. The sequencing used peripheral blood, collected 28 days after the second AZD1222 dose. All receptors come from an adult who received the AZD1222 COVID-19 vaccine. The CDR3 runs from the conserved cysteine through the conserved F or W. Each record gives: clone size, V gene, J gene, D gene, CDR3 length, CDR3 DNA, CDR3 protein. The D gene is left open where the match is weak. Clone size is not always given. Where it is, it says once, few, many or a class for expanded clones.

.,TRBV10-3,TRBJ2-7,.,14,TGTGCCATCAGTGAACCCGGGATAGCCTACGAGCAGTACTTC,CAISEPGIAYEQYF
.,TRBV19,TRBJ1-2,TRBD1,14,TGTGCCAGTCGCTGGGACAGGGCTAACTATGGCTACACCTTC,CASRWDRANYGYTF
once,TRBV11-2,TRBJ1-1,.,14,TGTGCCAGCAGCCAAGGGACAATCGGGGCTGAAGCTTTCTTT,CASSQGTIGAEAFF
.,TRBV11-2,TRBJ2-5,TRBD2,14,TGTGCCAGCAGACTAGCGGGGGGCGGGGAGACCCAGTACTTC,CASRLAGGGETQYF
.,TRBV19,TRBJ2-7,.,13,TGTGCCAGCTCTTACCAGGGGGGGCTCGAGCAGTACTTC,CASSYQGGLEQYF
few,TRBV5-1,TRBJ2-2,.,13,TGCGCCAGCAGCTTGGACACGGACGGGGAGCTGTTTTTT,CASSLDTDGELFF
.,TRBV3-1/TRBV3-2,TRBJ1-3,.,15,TGTGCCAGCAGCCAAGATTCTCGGAGAGGAAACACCATATATTTT,CASSQDSRRGNTIYF
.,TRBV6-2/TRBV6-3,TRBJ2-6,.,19,TGTGCCAGCAGTTACGAGGTTGGACACCTCAAATCTGGGGCCAACGTCCTGACTTTC,CASSYEVGHLKSGANVLTF
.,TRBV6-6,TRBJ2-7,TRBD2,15,TGTGCCAGCAGTTACTATGCGGGAGGCTCCTACGAGCAGTACTTC,CASSYYAGGSYEQYF
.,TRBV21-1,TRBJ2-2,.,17,TGTGCCAGCAGCAGTCCTGGACGGACAACGAACACCGGGGAGCTGTTTTTT,CASSSPGRTTNTGELFF